This T cell receptor (beta chain) was captured in a study of T cell responses to AZD1222 COVID-19 vaccine. Study-wide findings and caveats: Clonal diversity was possibly underestimated; the donors were predominantly white British and more often female. Targets within unmutated variant regions were reportedly found for nearly half of spike-specific TCRs. Researchers report vaccine-associated CD4 TCRs spanning spike, with dominance at 160-218 and 743-854. Without day 14 samples, only post-peak T cell repertoires were studied.

To note about this clone: No antigen is known for it.

This CDR3 region has 14 residues. The V end lost 7 bases, the J end lost 5 bases, and 14 bases lay between the germline ends. The germline CDR1 and CDR2 sequences are MNHEY and SVGAGI. Sequencing used immunoSEQ multiplex PCR; TCRdb keeps in-frame clones, though not all of them. The sample records over 130,000 clones, 75% to 95% being singletons. The clonotype originates from an adult who received the AZD1222 COVID-19 vaccine. Sequenced here: peripheral blood, sampled 28 days after the second AZD1222 dose. This sequence joins TRBV6-5 and TRBJ2-2; unclear D gene. The CDR3 loop reads CASKMVEGTGELFF. The CDR3 nucleotides read TGTGCCAGCAAGATGGTGGAAGGTACCGGGGAGCTGTTTTTT.